This note documents a single T cell receptor beta chain sequence. This entry belongs to a study of cytomegalovirus exposure and HLA in healthy donors. The study ran its PCR with 60 Vbeta and 13 Jbeta primers. Profiled with immunoSEQ multiplex PCR; TCRdb holds only in-frame clones, not every one. The data show approximately 200,000 clones, with 79% seen just once and approximately 4.7% held by the top ten. V lost 4 bases, J lost 6 bases, and 14 bases lay in between. The CDR3 consists of 14 residues. Per germline, CDR1 SGHTA and CDR2 FQGNSA. The sequence came from a woman aged 30 to 39 in good health and CMV-seropositive. The specimen sequenced was PBMCs. This sequence joins TRBV7-2 and TRBJ2-3; TRBD1 is a possible D gene (6 bases). CDR3 sequence (DNA): TGTGCCAGCAGCTCGTGGGCTAGGGGGGATACGCAGTATTTT. Translating gives CASSSWARGDTQYF.